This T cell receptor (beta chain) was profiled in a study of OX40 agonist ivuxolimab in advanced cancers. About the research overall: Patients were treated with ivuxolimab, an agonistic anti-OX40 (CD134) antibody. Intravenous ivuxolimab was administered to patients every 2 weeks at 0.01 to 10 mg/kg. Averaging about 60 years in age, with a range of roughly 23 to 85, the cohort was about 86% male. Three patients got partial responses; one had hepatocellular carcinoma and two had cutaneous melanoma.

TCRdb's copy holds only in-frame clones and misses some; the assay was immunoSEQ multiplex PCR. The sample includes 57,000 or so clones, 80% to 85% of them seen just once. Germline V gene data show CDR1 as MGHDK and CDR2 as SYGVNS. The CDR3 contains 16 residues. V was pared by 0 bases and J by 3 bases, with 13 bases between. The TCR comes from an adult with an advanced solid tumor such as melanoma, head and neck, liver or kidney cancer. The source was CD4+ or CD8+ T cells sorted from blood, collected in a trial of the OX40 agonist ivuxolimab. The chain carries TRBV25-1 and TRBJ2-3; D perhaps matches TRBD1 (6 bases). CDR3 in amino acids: CASSEYAPGVTDTQYF. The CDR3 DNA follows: TGTGCCAGCAGTGAATATGCGCCAGGGGTGACAGATACGCAGTATTTT.